This T cell receptor beta chain was captured in a study of T cell responses to AZD1222 COVID-19 vaccine. TCRdb keeps only in-frame clones here, not all; method: immunoSEQ multiplex PCR. The table includes roughly 92,000 clones, approximately 91% detected once. Study results and limitations: Regions 160-218 and 743-854 dominated among vaccine-associated CD4 TCRs spanning spike. There were mostly white British donors and more females than males, and clonal diversity was possibly underestimated.

A note on this clone: Its antigen is still unknown.

The clonotype was recovered from an adult who received the AZD1222 COVID-19 vaccine. The specimen was peripheral blood, collected 28 days after the second AZD1222 dose.

The CDR3 region is CASSRGGASLETQYF. The CDR3 DNA is TGTGCCAGCAGCCGTGGCGGCGCTAGTTTGGAGACCCAGTACTTC. The genes are TRBV3-1 (or the pseudogene TRBV3-2) and TRBJ2-5, with D hard to call. With 4 bases removed from V and 5 bases from J, the gap between germline ends came to 17 bases. The CDR3 length is 15 residues. Germline loops: CDR1 LGHDT, CDR2 YNNKEL (reference sequence).